This T cell receptor (beta chain) was identified during a study of blood T cell repertoires in COVID-19. Study-wide background: PBMCs, B-cell-depleted T cells, or T cells were the source of the cDNA or gDNA that made up the material.

The CDR3 consists of 17 residues. V trimming: 4 bases; J trimming: 4 bases; junction bases outside the gene matches: 13. Germline V gene data show CDR1 as SGHTS and CDR2 as YDEGEE. In the original analysis: Counts of nucleated cells, estimated from reference gene primer amplification, were obtained. Profiling relied on immunoSEQ multiplex PCR, and the TCRdb table lists in-frame clones only, not all of them. V, J and clone size were drawn from that table, and D and trimming were deduced from the DNA. Among around 70,000 clones, roughly 91% were seen once, and the ten largest hold approximately 30%. The sample comprised peripheral blood. The chain uses TRBV5-8 and TRBJ1-5; 8 nucleotides line up with TRBD1. This clonotype was obtained from a woman of 80 years or more with active or convalescent COVID-19. As DNA, the CDR3 is TGTGCCAGCAGCGGCCGGACAGGGATCTCGAAAAATCAGCCCCAGCATTTT. This sequence encodes CASSGRTGISKNQPQHF.